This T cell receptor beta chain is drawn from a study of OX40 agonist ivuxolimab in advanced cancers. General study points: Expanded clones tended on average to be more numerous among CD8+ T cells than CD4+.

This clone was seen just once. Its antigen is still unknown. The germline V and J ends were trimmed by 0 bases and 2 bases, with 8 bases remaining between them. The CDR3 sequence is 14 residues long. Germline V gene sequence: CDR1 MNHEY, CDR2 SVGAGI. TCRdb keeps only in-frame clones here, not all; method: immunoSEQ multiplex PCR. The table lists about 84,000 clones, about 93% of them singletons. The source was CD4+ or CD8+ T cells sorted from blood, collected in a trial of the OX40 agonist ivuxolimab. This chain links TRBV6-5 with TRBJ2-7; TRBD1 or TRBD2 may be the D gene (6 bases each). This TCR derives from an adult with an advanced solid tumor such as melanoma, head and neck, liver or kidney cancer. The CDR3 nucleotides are TGTGCCAGCAGTTACTCCGGGGGCCCCTACGAGCAGTACTTC. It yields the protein CASSYSGGPYEQYF.